These 2 T cell receptor beta chains share one sample of origin, sequenced in a study of shared clonotypes between healthy human individuals. Data came from immunoSEQ multiplex PCR; TCRdb stores just in-frame clones and leaves some out. Altogether roughly 1,500,000 clones are present, 95% to 99% being singletons, with the ten largest covering about 0.45%. The source material was naive CD4+ T cells sorted from blood. As to subset: CD45RA+ positively selected. The receptors were sampled from a man aged 25 to 40 in good health.

The chain carries TRBV30 and TRBJ1-2; 9 nucleotides align to TRBD1. This CDR3 has 15 amino acids. Germline V CDR1 and CDR2: GTSNPN, SVGIG (reference sequence). V lost 2 bases to trimming and J lost 4 bases; unmatched junction nucleotides: 8. CDR3 DNA sequence: TGTGCCTGGAGTTTGGGACAGGGAAAGGCCTATGGCTACACCTTC. Amino acids: CAWSLGQGKAYGYTF.

This clone was found once. At one end the junction does not follow the germline gene, possibly because of a read error. The V call is TRBV2, the J call TRBJ2-2; 7 bases fit TRBD1. Germline V gene lookup returns CDR1 SNHLY and CDR2 FYNNEI. The CDR3 has 16 amino acids. CDR3 residues: CASNPPTGIDTGELFF. The DNA of the CDR3 is TGTGCAAGCAACCCCCCGACAGGGATAGACACCGGGGAGCTGTTTTTT.